This TCR beta chain was sequenced for a study of identical twins. Germline loops: CDR1 ENHRY, CDR2 SYGVKD. Between the trimmed V and J ends, which lost 5 bases and 5 bases, there was a span of 10 bases. This CDR3 has 13 residues. In TCRdb, the 5' RACE reads were re-called with MiXCR into one record per CDR3 protein. Of 750,000 to 950,000 distinct CDR3 sequences listed, over 9% are singletons. This clonotype was counted at least ten times. Its antigen is still unknown. Study results and limitations: Twin sharing of out-of-frame TCR alpha was underestimated by models in monozygotic pairs. Researchers reported excess low generation probability among twin-shared out-of-frame alpha sequences.

The same sample was also studied in work on yellow fever vaccine responses in identical twins.

The V and J genes are TRBV10-3 and TRBJ2-1; D gene uncertain. This TCR was recovered from a woman between 18 and 29 years old in good health. Sequencing was performed on PBMCs. CDR3 residues: CAISYTVNNEQFF. CDR3 nucleotides: TGTGCCATCAGTTATACAGTGAACAATGAGCAGTTCTTC.